This T cell receptor beta chain was recorded in a study of shared clonotypes between healthy human individuals. The run depth of the assay was deep. Using immunoSEQ multiplex PCR, the repertoire was profiled, and TCRdb retains in-frame clones only, with some absent. The table has about 1.1 million clones, roughly 80% seen once. Trimming shortened V by 8 bases and J by 0 bases, and 17 bases separated the two germline ends. The CDR3 is 15 residues long. Looked up from germline, CDR1 is ENHRY and CDR2 is SYGVKD. This sequence originates from a man between 18 and 35 years old in good health. Some clones in this sample may be carry-over from other donors' samples. This chain uses TRBV10-3 with TRBJ2-7; D perhaps matches TRBD1 (7 bases). The sequenced sample consisted of memory CD4+ T cells from PBMCs. The subset here: CD45RA-negative fraction. CDR3 in DNA: TGTGCCATCCGGGAGCAGGCAGGGGGCTCCTACGAGCAGTACTTC. Its protein is CAIREQAGGSYEQYF.